The 32 T cell receptor beta chains reported below all come from one sample, sequenced in a study of cytomegalovirus exposure and HLA in healthy donors. This PCR relied on a set of 60 Vbeta primers and 13 Jbeta primers. Produced via immunoSEQ multiplex PCR; TCRdb's table is partial and in-frame only. The repertoire has roughly 180,000 clones, under 9.5% of them found once; the top ten carry 1% to 1.5%. Sequenced material: PBMCs. These receptor sequences come from a woman aged 25 to 45 in good health and CMV-seropositive.

V is TRBV6-1 and J is TRBJ2-7, with 9 bases identical to TRBD1. The length of the CDR3 is 13 residues. Germline V gives CDR1 MNHNS, CDR2 SASEGT. The J segment lost 2 bases and the V segment lost 11 bases, leaving 7 bases of the junction unmatched. CDR3 in amino acids: CAATGTGPYEQYF. The CDR3 region has the DNA TGTGCCGCAACCGGGACAGGGCCCTACGAGCAGTACTTC.

Only a few counts were recorded for this clone. V usage is TRBV15 and J usage is TRBJ2-5; D possibly corresponds to TRBD1 (7 bases). Per germline, CDR1 LNHNV and CDR2 YYDKDF (reference sequence). This CDR3 spans 15 amino acids. The ends were cut back, 0 bases at V and 7 bases at J, with 15 bases in the middle. CDR3 protein: CATSREGRQGGTQYF. CDR3 DNA sequence: TGTGCCACCAGCAGAGAGGGCCGACAGGGAGGGACCCAGTACTTC.

This clone was seen a handful of times. This chain uses TRBV30 with TRBJ2-7, with D possibly matching TRBD1 (6 bases). CDR1 is GTSNPN, CDR2 SVGIG, per germline (reference sequence). This CDR3 is built from 12 residues. Between the trimmed V and J ends, which lost 5 bases and 2 bases, there was a span of 10 bases. The CDR3 DNA follows: TGTGCCTGGGCCCAGGGGACCTACGAGCAGTACTTC. This translates into CAWAQGTYEQYF.

V and J are TRBV9 and TRBJ2-7, with 9 bases identical to TRBD1. Germline V gene lookup returns CDR1 SGDLS and CDR2 YYNGEE. This CDR3 comprises 15 residues. V lost 1 base to trimming and J lost 12 bases; unmatched junction nucleotides: 14. The CDR3: CASSVYSQGTGILYF. The CDR3 bases are TGTGCCAGCAGCGTATATAGTCAGGGGACAGGGATCTTGTACTTC.

This clone occurred a few times. The chain is built from TRBV30 and TRBJ1-2, with 7 bases aligning to TRBD1. CDR1 is GTSNPN and CDR2 is SVGIG in the germline V gene (reference sequence). The CDR3 is 14 residues long. The CDR3 nucleotides are TGTGCGGCGGTCGACAGGGAAAGATTTTTTAGCTACACCTTC. This encodes CAAVDRERFFSYTF.

A remark on this clone: The germline gene is not matched at one end of the junction; a read error may be the cause. The chain recombines TRBV5-4 with TRBJ2-5; D is undetermined. CDR1 and CDR2 (germline): SGHNT, YYREEE (reference sequence). The CDR3 has 11 amino acids. CDR3 sequence: CASSLNGVPHF. CDR3 bases: TGTGCCAGCAGCTTGAACGGAGTGCCGCACTTC.

CDR3 in amino acids: CASSSDRGETQYF. In DNA, the CDR3 is TGTGCCAGCAGCTCGGACAGGGGAGAGACCCAGTACTTC. The genes are TRBV11-3 and TRBJ2-5; 9 positions match TRBD1. The germline CDR1 and CDR2 sequences are SGHNT and YENEEA. V was pared by 4 bases and J by 4 bases, with 1 base of the junction left unmatched. CDR3 length: 13 residues.

This clone was picked up a small number of times. V usage is TRBV19 and J usage is TRBJ1-1, with D unclear. V shed 8 bases and J shed 1 base, with 11 bases lying between them. This CDR3 contains 13 residues. The germline V gene encodes CDR1 LNHDA and CDR2 SQIVND (reference sequence). CDR3 nucleotide sequence: TGTGCCAGTTCTCCCCCCGGGAACACTGAAGCTTTCTTT. Its translation: CASSPPGNTEAFF. The full variable domain, in which reference TRBV19 and TRBJ1-1 provide the parts outside the CDR3, is DGGITQSPKYLFRKEGQNVTLSCEQNLNHDAMYWYRQDPGQGLRLIYYSQIVNDFQKGDIAEGYSVSREKKESFPLTVTSAQKNPTAFYLCASSPPGNTEAFFGQGTRLTVV.

This clone occurred a few times. The chain links TRBV7-9 to TRBJ1-1; the D is unclear. The CDR3 consists of 11 residues. Per germline, CDR1 SEHNR and CDR2 FQNEAQ (reference sequence). V lost 6 bases, J lost 7 bases, and 9 bases lay in between. CDR3 sequence reads: CASSRENEAFF. In nucleotides, the CDR3 is TGTGCCAGCAGTAGAGAGAATGAAGCTTTCTTT.

J is TRBJ2-3 and V is TRBV15; D possibly corresponds to TRBD2 (5 bases). This CDR3 has 13 residues. The V and J ends lost 8 bases and 6 bases respectively, with 15 bases between them. The germline V gene encodes CDR1 LNHNV and CDR2 YYDKDF (reference sequence). This chain's CDR3 is CATGVDYFDTQYF. CDR3 in DNA: TGTGCCACCGGTGTCGACTACTTCGATACGCAGTATTTT.

A few counts support this clone. The genes are TRBV5-4 and TRBJ1-2; maybe TRBD1 (6 bases). The V end lost 1 base, the J end lost 3 bases, and 13 bases lay between the germline ends. CDR3 length: 15 amino acids. Looked up from germline, CDR1 is SGHNT and CDR2 is YYREEE (reference sequence). The CDR3 spells CASSLRWSGDYGYTF. CDR3 DNA sequence: TGTGCCAGCAGCTTGAGGTGGTCAGGGGACTATGGCTACACCTTC.

This clone showed up just a few times. The rearrangement links TRBV9 to TRBJ2-7; 12 nucleotides line up with TRBD2. This CDR3 comprises 16 residues. The trim removed 4 bases at V and 2 bases at J, leaving 7 bases unmatched. Germline V gene lookup returns CDR1 SGDLS and CDR2 YYNGEE. CDR3 in amino acids: CASSIGLAGSPYEQYF. The CDR3 DNA reads TGTGCCAGCAGCATTGGACTAGCGGGGTCCCCCTACGAGCAGTACTTC.

This clone was found a few times. The rearrangement uses TRBV7-6 and TRBJ1-2; D is undetermined. The CDR3 has 13 amino acids. V shed 4 bases and J shed 5 bases, with 11 bases lying between them. Germline V gene lookup returns CDR1 SGHVS and CDR2 FNYEAQ. The chain's CDR3 is CASSSDRRYGYTF. Written as DNA, the CDR3 is TGTGCCAGCAGCTCAGACCGGAGGTATGGCTACACCTTC.

This clone was seen only a few times. Germline is not matched at one junction end, which may reflect a read error. The chain has TRBV10-3 and TRBJ1-5; 8 nucleotides align to TRBD1. Germline V gene lookup returns CDR1 ENHRY and CDR2 SYGVKD. CDR3 length: 14 residues. In DNA form, the CDR3 reads TGTGCCAGCAGTGAGGACAGGGTGTTTCAGCCCCAGCATTTT. This encodes CASSEDRVFQPQHF.

The rearrangement uses TRBV30 and TRBJ2-2; D not resolved. The V gene lost 2 bases and the J gene lost 7 bases, with 8 bases spanning the gap. The V gene's germline CDR1 is GTSNPN and CDR2 SVGIG (reference sequence). This CDR3 region has 12 residues. The CDR3 nucleotides are TGTGCCTGGAGTAAGCGTAGCGGGGAGCTGTTTTTT. This sequence encodes CAWSKRSGELFF.

This chain uses TRBV19 with TRBJ1-2; the D gene is possibly TRBD1 (5 bases). The germline CDR1 and CDR2 sequences are LNHDA and SQIVND (reference sequence). This CDR3 is 14 amino acids long. Trimming pared 3 bases from V and 4 bases from J, leaving 12 bases between. The CDR3 coding sequence is TGTGCCAGTAGTATCCTCGGGGGAGGCTATGGCTACACCTTC. Encoded protein: CASSILGGGYGYTF.

The gene calls are TRBV30 and TRBJ1-1; TRBD1 is a possible D gene (5 bases). CDR3 length: 13 amino acids. V lost 3 bases and J lost 1, with 9 bases in between. Germline CDR1 and CDR2: GTSNPN and SVGIG (reference sequence). CDR3 DNA sequence: TGTGCCTGGAGCCAGACAGAGAACACTGAAGCTTTCTTT. It encodes CAWSQTENTEAFF.

This chain uses TRBV28 with TRBJ2-7, with 9 bases fitting TRBD1. The CDR3 length is 15 residues. V lost 4 bases, J lost 3 bases, and 7 bases stayed unmatched. Germline V gene data show CDR1 as MDHEN and CDR2 as SYDVKM. CDR3 coding DNA: TGTGCCAGCAGTTCTTACGGGACAGGGAGCTACGAGCAGTACTTC. Its translation is CASSSYGTGSYEQYF.

V gene TRBV6-5 combines with J gene TRBJ1-5; D unresolved. V lost 8 bases to trimming and J lost 3 bases, with 11 bases between them. The CDR3 covers 13 residues. The V gene's germline CDR1 is MNHEY and CDR2 SVGAGI. In DNA form, the CDR3 reads TGTGCCAGCCAAGGGAGGCCCAATCAGCCCCAGCATTTT. It encodes CASQGRPNQPQHF.

This clone was detected only a few times. The chain links TRBV7-2 to TRBJ2-1; 10 positions agree with TRBD1. Germline V CDR1 and CDR2: SGHTA, FQGNSA. The length of the CDR3 is 15 residues. Losses at the gene ends were 1 base for V and 8 bases for J; bases not matched to a gene: 5. The CDR3 is CASSLGQGAGDEQFF. CDR3 DNA sequence: TGTGCCAGCAGCTTAGGACAGGGGGCGGGGGATGAGCAGTTCTTC.

This clone was seen a handful of times. The V and J genes are TRBV6-1 and TRBJ2-5; 7 bases agree with TRBD1. CDR1 and CDR2 from the germline V gene are MNHNS and SASEGT. V lost 5 bases to trimming and J lost 2 bases; unmatched junction nucleotides: 8. The CDR3 runs 15 residues. The CDR3 protein is CASSQTGQTQETQYF. In nucleotides, the CDR3 is TGTGCCAGCAGTCAAACGGGACAGACGCAAGAGACCCAGTACTTC.

This sequence joins TRBV25-1 and TRBJ2-7, with TRBD2 matching 14 bases. The CDR3 extends over 16 amino acids. V gave up 2 bases and J gave up 2 bases; unmatched junction bases: 2. The V gene's germline CDR1 is MGHDK and CDR2 SYGVNS. CDR3: CASSEGLAGGPYEQYF. CDR3 nucleotides: TGTGCCAGCAGTGAAGGACTAGCGGGAGGACCCTACGAGCAGTACTTC.

CDR3 sequence (DNA): TGCGCCAGCAGCTTGGCGGGACTAGCGCTAGAGACCCAGTACTTC. It encodes CASSLAGLALETQYF. V gene TRBV5-1 combines with J gene TRBJ2-5, with 10 bases identical to TRBD2. In germline, CDR1 is SGHRS, CDR2 YFSETQ. CDR3 size: 15 residues. The V gene end was trimmed by 0 bases and the J gene end by 4 bases; junction bases not matched to a gene: 3.

The chain recombines TRBV6-1 with TRBJ2-4, with TRBD1 identical over 8 bases. The J segment lost 6 bases and the V segment lost 5 bases, leaving 6 bases of the junction unmatched. This CDR3 has 14 residues. CDR1 is MNHNS and CDR2 is SASEGT in the germline V gene. The chain's CDR3 is CASSTFTGGNIQYF. The DNA for the CDR3 is TGTGCCAGCAGTACATTCACAGGGGGAAACATTCAGTACTTC.

Regarding this clone: The germline gene is not matched at one end of the junction; a read error may be the cause. The chain uses TRBV6-1 and TRBJ2-7; TRBD1 aligns across 10 bases. Germline CDR1 reads MNHNS; CDR2 reads SASEGT. The CDR3 length is 15 residues. The CDR3 DNA follows: TGTGCCACCAGTAACCGGGACAGGGGACACTACGAGCAGTACTTC. Translating it yields CATSNRDRGHYEQYF.

The chain carries TRBV21-1 and TRBJ2-7; TRBD2, the table's D call, was not compared with the DNA. TRBV21-1 is designated a pseudogene. This CDR3 has 13 amino acids. CDR3 residues: CASSKRESGEQYF. The CDR3 nucleotides read TGTGCCAGCAGCAAACGGGAGTCAGGCGAGCAGTACTTC.

The chain has TRBV19 and TRBJ1-3; D is perhaps TRBD1 (5 bases). This CDR3 is 15 amino acids long. The V end was cut by 5 bases, the J end by 4 bases, with 15 bases between. Germline V lookup: CDR1 LNHDA, CDR2 SQIVND (reference sequence). The CDR3 region is CASSSLPGVGNTIYF. The CDR3 nucleotides read TGTGCCAGTAGTTCCCTTCCGGGGGTCGGAAACACCATATATTTT.

The chain is built from TRBV27 and TRBJ1-1; tentatively, D is TRBD1 (6 bases). The V gene lost 2 bases and the J gene lost 2 bases, with 21 bases spanning the gap. Germline CDR1 MNHEY, CDR2 SMNVEV (reference sequence). This CDR3 is 18 amino acids long. Here the CDR3 reads CASSLRGGRTSINTEAFF. The CDR3, as DNA: TGTGCCAGCAGTTTAAGGGGGGGACGGACATCTATTAACACTGAAGCTTTCTTT.

This clone was observed a handful of times. The rearrangement joins TRBV5-1 to TRBJ2-3; 9 bases are shared with TRBD2. The CDR3 runs 15 residues. Germline V gives CDR1 SGHRS, CDR2 YFSETQ. J gave up 2 bases and V 2 bases, and 3 bases lay outside the gene matches. The CDR3 region is CASSFSGGNTDTQYF. CDR3 DNA sequence: TGCGCCAGCAGCTTTAGCGGGGGCAACACAGATACGCAGTATTTT.

This clone was seen a handful of times. The rearrangement links TRBV5-1 to TRBJ1-5; D gene ambiguous. Trimming left V 0 bases short and J 2 bases short, with 6 bases between. There are 14 residues in the CDR3. The V gene's germline CDR1 is SGHRS and CDR2 YFSETQ. Written as DNA, the CDR3 is TGCGCCAGCAGCTTGGCCGGGGGCAATCAGCCCCAGCATTTT. Its protein product is CASSLAGGNQPQHF.

V and J are TRBV5-1 and TRBJ1-2; the D gene is possibly TRBD1 (6 bases). V lost 5 bases to trimming and J lost 4 bases, with 15 bases between them. CDR1 and CDR2 from the germline V gene are SGHRS and YFSETQ. The CDR3 length is 14 residues. DNA of the CDR3: TGCGCCAGCAGTGAGGGAGGGGGTAGCTATGGCTACACCTTC. It yields the protein CASSEGGGSYGYTF.

This clone was picked up a small number of times. This sequence joins TRBV4-1 and TRBJ2-4, with a weak D call TRBD1 (6 bases). V was pared by 9 bases and J by 4 bases, with 10 bases between. This CDR3 has 12 residues. Germline V lookup: CDR1 MGHRA, CDR2 YSYEKL. The DNA for the CDR3 is TGCGCCAGTGGGACATTAAAAAACATTCAGTACTTC. Its translation is CASGTLKNIQYF.